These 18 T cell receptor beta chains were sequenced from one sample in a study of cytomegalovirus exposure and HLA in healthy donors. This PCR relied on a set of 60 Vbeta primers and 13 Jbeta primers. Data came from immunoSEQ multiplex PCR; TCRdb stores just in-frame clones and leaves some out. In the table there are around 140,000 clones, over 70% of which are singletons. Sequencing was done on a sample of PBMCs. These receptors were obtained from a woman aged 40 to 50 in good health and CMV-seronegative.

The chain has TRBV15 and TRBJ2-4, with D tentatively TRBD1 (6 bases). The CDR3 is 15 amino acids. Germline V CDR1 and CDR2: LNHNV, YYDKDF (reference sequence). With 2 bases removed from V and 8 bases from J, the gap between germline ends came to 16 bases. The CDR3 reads CATSRSAGERHIQYF. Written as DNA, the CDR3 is TGTGCCACCAGCAGATCCGCAGGGGAAAGACACATTCAGTACTTC.

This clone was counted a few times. The CDR3 sequence: CASSLVWWWRNTIYF. CDR3 nucleotides: TGTGCCAGCAGCTTAGTATGGTGGTGGCGGAACACCATATATTTT. The V call is TRBV7-9, the J call TRBJ1-3; no definite D call. Trimming removed 1 base from V and 7 bases from J, with 14 bases in between. CDR1 is SEHNR, CDR2 FQNEAQ, per germline (reference sequence). The CDR3 length is 15 residues.

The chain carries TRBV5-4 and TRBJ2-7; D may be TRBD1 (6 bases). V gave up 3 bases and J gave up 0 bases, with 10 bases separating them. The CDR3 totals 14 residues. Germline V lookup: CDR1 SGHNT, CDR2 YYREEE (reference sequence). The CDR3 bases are TGTGCCAGCAGCTCAGGACAGAGCTCCTACGAGCAGTACTTC. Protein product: CASSSGQSSYEQYF.

This CDR3 reads CASSDHPADRAGNTEAFF. CDR3 DNA sequence: TGTGCCAGCAGCGACCACCCAGCGGATAGAGCGGGAAACACTGAAGCTTTCTTT. The chain combines TRBV2 with TRBJ1-1; D is ambiguous. The CDR3 has 18 residues. Trimming removed 6 bases at V and 2 bases at J, with 25 bases between. The germline V gene encodes CDR1 SNHLY and CDR2 FYNNEI. Complete variable domain (other parts from reference TRBV2 and TRBJ1-1): EPEVTQTPSHQVTQMGQEVILRCVPISNHLYFYWYRQILGQKVEFLVSFYNNEISEKSEIFDDQFSVERPDGSNFTLKIRSTKLEDSAMYFCASSDHPADRAGNTEAFFGQGTRLTVV.

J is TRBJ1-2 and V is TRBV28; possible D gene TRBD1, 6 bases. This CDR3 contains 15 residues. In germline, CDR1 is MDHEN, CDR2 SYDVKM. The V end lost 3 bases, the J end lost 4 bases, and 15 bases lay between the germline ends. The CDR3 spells CASSFGGEGVYGYTF. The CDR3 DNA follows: TGTGCCAGCAGTTTTGGGGGGGAGGGGGTCTATGGCTACACCTTC.

The CDR3: CASGSGDRADGYTF. The DNA of the CDR3 is TGTGCCAGCGGCTCTGGGGACAGGGCCGATGGCTACACCTTC. V gene TRBV28 combines with J gene TRBJ1-2, with 9 nucleotides matching TRBD1. This CDR3 spans 14 amino acids. With 8 bases clipped from V and 6 bases from J, the junction kept 10 bases outside the gene matches. Germline V lookup: CDR1 MDHEN, CDR2 SYDVKM.

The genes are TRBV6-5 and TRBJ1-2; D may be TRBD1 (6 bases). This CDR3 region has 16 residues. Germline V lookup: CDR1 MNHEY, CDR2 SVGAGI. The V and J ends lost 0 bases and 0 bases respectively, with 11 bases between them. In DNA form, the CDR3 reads TGTGCCAGCAGTTACTCTAGACAGGACTCTAACTATGGCTACACCTTC. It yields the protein CASSYSRQDSNYGYTF.

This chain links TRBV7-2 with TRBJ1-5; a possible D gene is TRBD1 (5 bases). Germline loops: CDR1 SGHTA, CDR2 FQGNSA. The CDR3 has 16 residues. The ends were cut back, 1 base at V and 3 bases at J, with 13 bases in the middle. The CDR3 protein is CASSLVLGVHNQPQHF. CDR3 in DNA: TGTGCCAGCAGCTTAGTTCTAGGGGTCCACAATCAGCCCCAGCATTTT.

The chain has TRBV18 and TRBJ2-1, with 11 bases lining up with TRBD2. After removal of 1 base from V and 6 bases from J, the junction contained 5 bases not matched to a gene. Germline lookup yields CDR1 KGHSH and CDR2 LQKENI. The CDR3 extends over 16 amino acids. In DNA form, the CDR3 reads TGTGCCAGCTCACCACAAAGGCTAGCGGGGGGCAATGAGCAGTTCTTC. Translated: CASSPQRLAGGNEQFF.

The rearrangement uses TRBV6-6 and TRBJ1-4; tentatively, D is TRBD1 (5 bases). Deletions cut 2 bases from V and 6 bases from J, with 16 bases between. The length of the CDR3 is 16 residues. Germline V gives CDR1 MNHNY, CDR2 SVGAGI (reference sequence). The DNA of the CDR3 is TGTGCCAGCAGTTACGGCGGGGCCAGAGGATATGAAAAACTGTTTTTT. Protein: CASSYGGARGYEKLFF.

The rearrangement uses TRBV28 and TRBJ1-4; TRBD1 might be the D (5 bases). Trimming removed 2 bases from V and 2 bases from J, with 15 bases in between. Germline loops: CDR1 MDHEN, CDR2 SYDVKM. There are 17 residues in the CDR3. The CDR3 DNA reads TGTGCCAGCAGTTTAGGGTGGGGGGATCGGACTAATGAAAAACTGTTTTTT. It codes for CASSLGWGDRTNEKLFF.

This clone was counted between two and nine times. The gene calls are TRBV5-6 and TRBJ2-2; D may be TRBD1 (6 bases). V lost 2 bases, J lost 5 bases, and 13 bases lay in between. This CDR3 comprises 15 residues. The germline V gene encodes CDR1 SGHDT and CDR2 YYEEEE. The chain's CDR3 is CASSFLRTVTGELFF. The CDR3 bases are TGTGCCAGCAGCTTTCTGAGGACAGTAACCGGGGAGCTGTTTTTT.

The CDR3 DNA follows: TGTGCCAGTAGTACCCGAGGAGGGGTAGACACTGAAGCTTTCTTT. Its translation is CASSTRGGVDTEAFF. V gene TRBV19 combines with J gene TRBJ1-1; D is perhaps TRBD1 (5 bases). CDR1 is LNHDA, CDR2 SQIVND, per germline (reference sequence). Trimming removed 4 bases at V and 3 bases at J, with 15 bases between. This CDR3 has 15 amino acids.

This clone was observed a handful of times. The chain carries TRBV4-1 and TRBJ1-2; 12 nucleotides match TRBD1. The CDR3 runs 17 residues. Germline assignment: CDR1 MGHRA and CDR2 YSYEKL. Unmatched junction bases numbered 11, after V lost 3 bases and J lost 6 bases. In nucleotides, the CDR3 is TGCGCCAGCAGCCAGAATGCTCCGGGACAGGGGGCGAATGGCTACACCTTC. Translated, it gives CASSQNAPGQGANGYTF.

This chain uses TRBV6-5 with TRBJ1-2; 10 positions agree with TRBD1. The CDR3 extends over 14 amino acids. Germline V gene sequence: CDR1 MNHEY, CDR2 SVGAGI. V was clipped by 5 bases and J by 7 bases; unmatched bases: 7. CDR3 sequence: CASSRDRGPLGYTF. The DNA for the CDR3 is TGTGCCAGCAGTCGAGACAGGGGGCCCCTTGGCTACACCTTC.

CDR3 sequence reads: CASTPFGQGATEAFF. Here the CDR3 DNA reads TGTGCCAGCACCCCATTCGGACAGGGGGCTACTGAAGCTTTCTTT. The chain carries TRBV28 and TRBJ1-1, with 11 bases lining up with TRBD1. Per germline, CDR1 MDHEN and CDR2 SYDVKM. The CDR3 is 15 amino acids. Trimming cost V 7 bases and J 5 bases; bases outside gene matches: 9.

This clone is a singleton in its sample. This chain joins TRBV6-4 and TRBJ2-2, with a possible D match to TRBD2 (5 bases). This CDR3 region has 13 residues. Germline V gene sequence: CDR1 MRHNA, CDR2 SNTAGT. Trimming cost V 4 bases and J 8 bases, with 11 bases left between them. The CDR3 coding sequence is TGTGCCAGCAGTGGCGGAGGTCCTGGGGAGCTGTTTTTT. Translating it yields CASSGGGPGELFF.

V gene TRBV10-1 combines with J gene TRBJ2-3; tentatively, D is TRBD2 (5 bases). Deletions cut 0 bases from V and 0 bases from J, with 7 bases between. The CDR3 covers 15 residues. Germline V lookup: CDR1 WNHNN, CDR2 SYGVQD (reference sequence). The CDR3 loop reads CASSESRLSTDTQYF. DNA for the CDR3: TGCGCCAGCAGTGAGTCGCGACTAAGCACAGATACGCAGTATTTT.